Following are 3 T cell receptor beta chains from one sample sequenced in a study of T cell responses to AZD1222 COVID-19 vaccine. Produced via immunoSEQ multiplex PCR; TCRdb's table is partial and in-frame only. This table holds some 100,000 clones, approximately 90% found once. Sample: peripheral blood, taken on day 0 of AZD1222 vaccination. All receptors derive from an adult in good health.

The rearrangement joins TRBV2 to TRBJ1-3, with no clear D. V lost 2 bases, J lost 2 bases, and 10 bases lay in between. Germline V CDR1 and CDR2: SNHLY, FYNNEI. The CDR3 is made up of 15 amino acids. The CDR3 coding sequence is TGTGCCAGCAGTGAATTCGGACCTACTGGAAACACCATATATTTT. It encodes CASSEFGPTGNTIYF.

The CDR3 bases are TGTGCCAGTAGTATTCAGGCCAGCTCGCCCCAGCATTTT. Encoded protein: CASSIQASSPQHF. The V call is TRBV19, the J call TRBJ1-5; the D is unclear. The CDR3 runs to 13 residues. V was trimmed by 3 bases and J by 9 bases, leaving 12 bases between them. From germline, CDR1 is LNHDA and CDR2 SQIVND (reference sequence).

The rearrangement links TRBV5-6 to TRBJ2-7; 7 bases align to TRBD1. J gave up 3 bases and V 2 bases, and 8 bases lay outside the gene matches. The CDR3 length is 15 residues. Looked up from germline, CDR1 is SGHDT and CDR2 is YYEEEE. The CDR3 coding sequence is TGTGCCAGCAGCTTACTGGACAGGCGAATCTACGAGCAGTACTTC. Its protein product is CASSLLDRRIYEQYF.